The clone carrying this T cell receptor (beta chain) was seen a few times. The sample comes from a study of T-cell reconstitution after alpha-beta-depleted transplantation in children. Unique molecular identifiers were used to barcode this TCRbeta library. TCRdb used MiXCR to reprocess the PCR reads, holding one entry per CDR3 protein. Of 200,000 to 300,000 distinct CDR3 sequences in the sample, more than 20% were seen once. V lost 6 bases, J lost 0 bases, and 20 bases lay in between. Germline CDR1 DFQATT, CDR2 SNEGSKA (reference sequence). The CDR3 totals 16 residues. This sequence was found in a female patient between 2 and 15 years old who had a stem cell transplant for congenital amegakaryocytic thrombocytopenia, so the T cells may come from the graft donor. V and J are TRBV20-1 and TRBJ1-1; no clear D. Sample: PBMCs, mostly from graft donor cells, taken 360 days after TCRalphabeta/CD19-depleted stem cell transplant. The CDR3 DNA reads TGCAGTGCCCCCAAATCGGGTTTATCCATGAACACTGAAGCTTTCTTT. It translates to CSAPKSGLSMNTEAFF.